A single sample is the source of the 5 T cell receptor beta chains below, sequenced in a study of CD8 T cells in Susac syndrome. Reverse transcription used roughly 0.5 to 1 ug RNA and random hexamers. From the immunoSEQ multiplex PCR reads, TCRdb called clonotypes with MiXCR, one entry per CDR3 protein. Of over 300,000 distinct CDR3 sequences listed, 92% are singletons. Sequencing used CD4+ T cells from PBMCs. The receptors shown here come from a human donor with multiple sclerosis.

V usage is TRBV5-1 and J usage is TRBJ1-2; D unresolved. This CDR3 is built from 14 residues. The V end was cut by 0 bases, the J end by 5 bases, with 11 bases between. Germline V gene lookup returns CDR1 SGHRS and CDR2 YFSETQ. The CDR3 reads CASSLVRGGYGYTF. CDR3 DNA sequence: TGCGCCAGCAGCTTGGTTCGGGGAGGTTATGGCTACACCTTC.

The rearrangement links TRBV6-5 to TRBJ1-4; weak D call: TRBD1 (5 bases). The V end was cut by 2 bases, the J end by 0 bases, with 10 bases between. The CDR3 has 16 amino acids. Per germline, CDR1 MNHEY and CDR2 SVGAGI. CDR3 protein: CASSYTDSATNEKLFF. The CDR3 coding sequence is TGTGCCAGCAGTTACACAGACAGTGCAACTAATGAAAAACTGTTTTTT.

The rearrangement uses TRBV20-1 and TRBJ2-1, with 8 bases lining up with TRBD2. The germline gives CDR1 DFQATT, CDR2 SNEGSKA (reference sequence). The CDR3 sequence is 13 residues long. J was trimmed by 4 bases and V by 3 bases; bases with no gene match: 2. The CDR3 DNA is TGCAGTGCTAGCGGGACTAGGTACAATGAGCAGTTCTTC. Translating gives CSASGTRYNEQFF.

This clonotype is a singleton in its sample. The chain carries TRBV20-1 and TRBJ1-4; D gene ambiguous. This CDR3 spans 12 amino acids. Germline lookup yields CDR1 DFQATT and CDR2 SNEGSKA (reference sequence). V gave up 3 bases and J gave up 8 bases, with 10 bases separating them. The CDR3 region has the DNA TGCAGTGCTAGGGTCCTGGCCGAAAAACTGTTTTTT. Protein: CSARVLAEKLFF.

The chain has TRBV12-3 or TRBV12-4 and TRBJ2-1, with TRBD1 as a possible D gene (6 bases). Trimming took 3 bases from V and 5 from J, leaving 11 bases between them. This CDR3 region has 14 residues. In DNA form, the CDR3 reads TGTGCCAGCAGTTTTGGTACAGGGAACAATGAGCAGTTCTTC. The encoded protein is CASSFGTGNNEQFF.